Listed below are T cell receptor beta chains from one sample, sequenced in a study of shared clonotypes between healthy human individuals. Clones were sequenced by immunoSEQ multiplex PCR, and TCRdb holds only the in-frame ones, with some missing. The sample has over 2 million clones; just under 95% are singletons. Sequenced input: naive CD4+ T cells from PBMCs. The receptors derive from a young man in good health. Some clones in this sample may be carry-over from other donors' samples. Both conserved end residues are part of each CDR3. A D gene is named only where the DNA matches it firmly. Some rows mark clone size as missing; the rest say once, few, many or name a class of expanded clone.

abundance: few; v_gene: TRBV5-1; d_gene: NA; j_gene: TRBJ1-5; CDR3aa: CASSLEGTNQPQHF; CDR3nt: TGCGCCAGCAGCTTGGAAGGGACCAATCAGCCCCAGCATTTT
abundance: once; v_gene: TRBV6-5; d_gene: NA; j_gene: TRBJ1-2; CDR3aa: CASSYSGSNYGYTF; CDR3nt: TGTGCCAGCAGTTACAGCGGCAGCAACTATGGCTACACCTTC
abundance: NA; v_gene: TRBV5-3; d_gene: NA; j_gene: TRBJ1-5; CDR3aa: CAPRPQHF; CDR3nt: TGTGCCCCCCGGCCCCAGCATTTT
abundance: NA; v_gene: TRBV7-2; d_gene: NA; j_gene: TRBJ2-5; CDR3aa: CASSLSGIQETQYF; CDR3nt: TGTGCCAGCAGCCTGAGCGGAATCCAAGAGACCCAGTACTTC
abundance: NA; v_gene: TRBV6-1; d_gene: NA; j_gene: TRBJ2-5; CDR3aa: CASTAITGNTETQYF; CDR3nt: TGTGCCAGCACTGCAATTACAGGGAATACAGAGACCCAGTACTTC
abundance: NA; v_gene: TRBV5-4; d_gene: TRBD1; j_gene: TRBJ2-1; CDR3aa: CASSLKARGLNNEQFF; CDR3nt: TGTGCCAGCAGCTTGAAAGCAAGGGGGCTCAACAATGAGCAGTTCTTC
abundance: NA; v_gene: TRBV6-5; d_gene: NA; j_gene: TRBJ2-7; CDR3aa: CASRGDTYEQYF; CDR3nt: TGTGCCAGCAGAGGGGATACCTACGAGCAGTACTTC
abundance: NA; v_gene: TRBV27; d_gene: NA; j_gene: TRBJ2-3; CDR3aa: CASSFSGPSTDTQYF; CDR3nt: TGTGCCAGCAGTTTTTCGGGGCCTAGCACAGATACGCAGTATTTT
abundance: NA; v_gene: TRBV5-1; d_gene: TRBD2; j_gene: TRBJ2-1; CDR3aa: CASGSGLAGGSEQFF; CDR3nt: TGCGCCAGCGGTTCTGGGCTAGCGGGAGGTAGTGAGCAGTTCTTC
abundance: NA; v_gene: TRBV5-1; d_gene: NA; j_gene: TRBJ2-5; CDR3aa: CASTLRGRETQYF; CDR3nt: TGCGCCAGCACCCTGAGGGGTCGGGAGACCCAGTACTTC
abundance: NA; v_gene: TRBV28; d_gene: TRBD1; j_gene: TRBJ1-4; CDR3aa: CASNSKFSGQGREKLFF; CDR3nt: TGTGCCAGCAACTCGAAGTTTTCGGGACAGGGTCGTGAAAAACTGTTTTTT
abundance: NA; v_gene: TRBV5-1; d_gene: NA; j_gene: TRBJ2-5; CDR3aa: CASSLLTEETQYF; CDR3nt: TGCGCCAGCAGCCTCCTGACAGAAGAGACCCAGTACTTC
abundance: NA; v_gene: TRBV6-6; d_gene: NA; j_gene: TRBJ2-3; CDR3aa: CASSASTITDTQYF; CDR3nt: TGTGCCAGCAGCGCTAGTACCATCACAGATACGCAGTATTTT
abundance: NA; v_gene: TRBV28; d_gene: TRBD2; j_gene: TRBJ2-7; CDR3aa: CASSFVASGSSYEQYF; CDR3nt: TGTGCCAGCAGTTTCGTGGCTAGCGGGAGCTCCTACGAGCAGTACTTC
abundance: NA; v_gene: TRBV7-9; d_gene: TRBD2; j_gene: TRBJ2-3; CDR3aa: CASSSGLVLLDTQYF; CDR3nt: TGTGCCAGCAGCTCGGGACTAGTTTTGCTGGATACGCAGTATTTT
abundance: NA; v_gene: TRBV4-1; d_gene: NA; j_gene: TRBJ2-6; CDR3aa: CASSQAPTGPGANVLTF; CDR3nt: TGCGCCAGCAGCCAGGCCCCGACCGGCCCTGGGGCCAACGTCCTGACTTTC
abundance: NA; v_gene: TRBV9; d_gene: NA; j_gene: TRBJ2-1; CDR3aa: CASSVAGTTYNEQFF; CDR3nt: TGTGCCAGCAGCGTAGCAGGGACCACCTACAATGAGCAGTTCTTC